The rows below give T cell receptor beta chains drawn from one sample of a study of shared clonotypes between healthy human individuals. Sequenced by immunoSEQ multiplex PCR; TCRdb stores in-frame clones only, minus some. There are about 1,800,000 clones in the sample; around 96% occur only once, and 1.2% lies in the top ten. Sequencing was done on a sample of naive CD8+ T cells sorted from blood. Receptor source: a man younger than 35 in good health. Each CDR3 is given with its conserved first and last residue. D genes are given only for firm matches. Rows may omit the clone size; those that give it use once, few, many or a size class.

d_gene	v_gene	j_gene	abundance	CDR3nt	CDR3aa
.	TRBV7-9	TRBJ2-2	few	TGTGCCAGCACCCTAACAAACACCGGGGAGCTGTTTTTT	CASTLTNTGELFF
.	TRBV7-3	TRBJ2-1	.	TGTGCCAGCAGCTTACTCGGGGGCGCCTACAATGAGCAGTTCTTC	CASSLLGGAYNEQFF
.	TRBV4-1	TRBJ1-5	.	TGCGCCAGCAGCGTCCATGCAGGAGGTGGGGGGAGCAATCAGCCCCAGCATTTT	CASSVHAGGGGSNQPQHF
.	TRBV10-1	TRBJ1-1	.	TGCGCCAGCAGTGCTGGGAACACTGAAGCTTTCTTT	CASSAGNTEAFF
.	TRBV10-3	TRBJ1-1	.	TGTGCCATCAGTGATGGGGAGAACACTGAAGCTTTCTTT	CAISDGENTEAFF
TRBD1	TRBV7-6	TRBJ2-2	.	TGTGCCAGCAGCTCAACAGGGGTTTATTACACCGGGGAGCTGTTTTTT	CASSSTGVYYTGELFF
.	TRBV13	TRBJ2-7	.	TGTGCCAGCAGCTCCCCCGGGAACCCCGAGCAGTACTTC	CASSSPGNPEQYF
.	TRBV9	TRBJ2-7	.	TGTGCCAGCAGCGTAGGGTCGGACTACGAGCAGTACTTC	CASSVGSDYEQYF
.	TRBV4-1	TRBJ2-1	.	TGCGCCAGCAGCCGAGCAGGGGGTGGCGGGGGGCCCTACAATGAGCAGTTCTTC	CASSRAGGGGGPYNEQFF
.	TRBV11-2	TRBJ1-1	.	TGTGCCAGCAGCCGGGCGGGGATGAACACTGAAGCTTTCTTT	CASSRAGMNTEAFF
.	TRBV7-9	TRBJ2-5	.	TGTGCCAGCAGCTTAGGGCCGGGATCCGATGAGACCCAGTACTTC	CASSLGPGSDETQYF